A selection of T cell receptor beta chains follows, all from one sample in a study of CD8 T cells in Susac syndrome. Via MiXCR, TCRdb re-called the immunoSEQ multiplex PCR reads, giving one row per CDR3 protein. The sample records some 200,000 distinct CDR3 sequences, 85% to 95% being singletons. Sequencing was carried out using CD8+ T cells from PBMCs. These receptors were obtained from a human donor with Susac syndrome. The CDR3 runs from the conserved cysteine through the conserved F or W. The D gene is left open where the match is weak. Size is stated for part of the rows, as once, few or many counts, or as a class when the clone is expanded.

clone size	CDR3 length	D gene	V gene	J gene	CDR3 protein	CDR3 DNA
once	19	.	TRBV20-1	TRBJ2-1	CSASEDRVGVAREVNEQFF	TGCAGTGCTAGTGAGGACAGGGTTGGTGTAGCGCGGGAGGTAAATGAGCAGTTCTTC
.	13	TRBD1	TRBV19	TRBJ1-4	CASMGQSYEKLFF	TGTGCCAGTATGGGACAGAGCTATGAAAAACTGTTTTTT
.	15	.	TRBV29-1	TRBJ2-4	CSVQRGTLAKNIQYF	TGCAGCGTTCAAAGAGGGACTTTAGCCAAAAACATTCAGTACTTC
.	15	.	TRBV6-1	TRBJ2-7	CASSEIQLSSYEQYF	TGTGCCAGCAGTGAAATACAGCTCAGCTCCTACGAGCAGTACTTC
.	13	TRBD1	TRBV10-3	TRBJ1-4	CAISPGQGLWLFF	TGTGCCATCAGTCCGGGACAGGGGCTTTGGCTGTTTTTT
few	13	.	TRBV7-8	TRBJ2-3	CASSLLGADTQYF	TGTGCCAGCAGCTTACTCGGGGCAGATACGCAGTATTTT
.	12	.	TRBV4-2	TRBJ2-1	CASSQGVNEQFF	TGTGCCAGCAGCCAAGGCGTAAATGAGCAGTTCTTC
.	15	TRBD2	TRBV9	TRBJ2-1	CASSPSGGSSNEQFF	TGTGCCAGCAGCCCCAGCGGGGGGTCTAGCAATGAGCAGTTCTTC
.	14	.	TRBV7-8	TRBJ2-7	CASRIMDSSYEQYF	TGTGCCAGCAGGATTATGGACAGCTCCTACGAGCAGTACTTC
.	14	.	TRBV9	TRBJ2-3	CASSVVAVTDTQYF	TGTGCCAGCAGCGTAGTAGCGGTCACAGATACGCAGTATTTT
.	15	.	TRBV13	TRBJ2-7	CASSLVTEDTYEQYF	TGTGCCAGCAGCTTAGTCACAGAGGACACTTACGAGCAGTACTTC
.	15	TRBD1	TRBV5-6	TRBJ2-7	CASSGTGTGSWEQYF	TGTGCCAGCAGCGGTACCGGGACAGGGTCGTGGGAGCAGTACTTC
.	13	.	TRBV21-1	TRBJ2-4	CASSKVPQNIQYF	TGTGCCAGCAGCAAAGTTCCCCAAAACATTCAGTACTTC
.	13	.	TRBV7-8	TRBJ2-1	CASSLAGAREQFF	TGTGCCAGCAGCTTAGCCGGCGCCAGAGAGCAGTTCTTC
.	11	.	TRBV10-3	TRBJ1-2	CASWDNYGYTF	TGTGCCAGCTGGGATAACTATGGCTACACCTTC
.	14	TRBD2	TRBV4-2	TRBJ2-7	CASGSGRNSYEQYF	TGTGCCAGCGGTAGCGGGAGGAACTCCTACGAGCAGTACTTC
.	15	.	TRBV5-1	TRBJ1-2	CASSLSDWTDYGYTF	TGCGCCAGCAGCTTGTCTGATTGGACGGACTATGGCTACACCTTC
.	15	.	TRBV12-3/TRBV12-4	TRBJ1-4	CASSLRVHHEGKLFF	TGTGCCAGCAGTTTACGGGTCCATCATGAGGGAAAACTGTTTTTT
.	13	.	TRBV20-1	TRBJ1-1	CSARDRVNTEAFF	TGCAGTGCTAGAGATCGGGTGAACACTGAAGCTTTCTTT
.	15	.	TRBV9	TRBJ2-3	CASSETGSSTDTQYF	TGTGCCAGCAGCGAGACAGGCTCTAGCACAGATACGCAGTATTTT
.	11	.	TRBV2	TRBJ2-4	CASSESIVGYF	TGTGCCAGCAGTGAGTCAATTGTCGGTTACTTC
.	13	.	TRBV27	TRBJ2-7	CASSLRPTYEQYF	TGTGCCAGCAGTTTGCGACCGACCTACGAGCAGTACTTC
.	16	.	TRBV13	TRBJ2-6	CASSSLQGFGANVLTF	TGTGCCAGCAGCTCTCTACAGGGATTTGGGGCCAACGTCCTGACTTTC
.	11	.	TRBV28	TRBJ2-1	CASSSQGKQFF	TGTGCCAGCAGTTCCCAGGGGAAGCAGTTCTTC
.	14	TRBD2	TRBV10-3	TRBJ2-1	CAISEAGGHNEQFF	TGTGCCATCAGTGAGGCGGGGGGACACAATGAGCAGTTCTTC
.	13	.	TRBV5-1	TRBJ2-7	CASSLVGSDEQYF	TGCGCCAGCAGCTTGGTTGGGAGCGACGAGCAGTACTTC
.	13	.	TRBV14	TRBJ1-2	CATFTRRRGGYTF	TGTGCCACTTTTACCCGGCGGCGGGGTGGCTACACCTTC
.	15	TRBD1	TRBV7-2	TRBJ1-5	CASSPRGQGGQPQHF	TGTGCCAGCAGCCCAAGGGGACAGGGAGGACAGCCCCAGCATTTT
.	15	TRBD2	TRBV13	TRBJ2-3	CASSPSGEGTDTQYF	TGTGCCAGCAGCCCGAGCGGGGAGGGCACAGATACGCAGTATTTT
.	16	.	TRBV20-1	TRBJ2-5	CSAPPRQGLLSETQYF	TGCAGTGCGCCCCCCCGGCAGGGGTTATTATCGGAGACCCAGTACTTC
.	14	TRBD1	TRBV20-1	TRBJ2-3	CSAGAGGGTDTQYF	TGCAGTGCAGGGGCAGGGGGCGGCACAGATACGCAGTATTTT
.	15	.	TRBV14	TRBJ2-5	CASSQEGAFRGTQYF	TGTGCCAGCAGCCAAGAGGGGGCGTTCAGGGGGACCCAGTACTTC
.	16	.	TRBV20-1	TRBJ2-3	CSARDLGGGSTDTQYF	TGCAGTGCTAGAGATTTAGGAGGTGGAAGCACAGATACGCAGTATTTT
.	16	.	TRBV20-1	TRBJ1-5	CSARDQGAGSNQPQHF	TGCAGTGCTAGAGATCAAGGCGCGGGGAGCAATCAGCCCCAGCATTTT
.	15	.	TRBV7-9	TRBJ2-1	CASRGDSEDYNEQFF	TGTGCCAGCAGGGGGGATTCGGAAGACTACAATGAGCAGTTCTTC
.	16	.	TRBV13	TRBJ2-7	CASSSPLGGLSYEQYF	TGTGCCAGCAGCTCCCCCCTGGGGGGCCTCTCCTACGAGCAGTACTTC
.	17	TRBD2	TRBV9	TRBJ2-5	CASSESGTSELQETQYF	TGTGCCAGCAGCGAATCTGGGACTAGCGAGCTCCAAGAGACCCAGTACTTC
.	17	.	TRBV27	TRBJ1-1	CASSLSRAAFVNTEAFF	TGTGCCAGCAGTTTATCGAGGGCGGCCTTTGTGAACACTGAAGCTTTCTTT
.	14	.	TRBV27	TRBJ1-6	CASSPGLGGSPLHF	TGTGCCAGCAGCCCGGGCCTGGGGGGTTCACCCCTCCACTTT
.	15	.	TRBV15	TRBJ2-3	CATSREGLSTDTQYF	TGTGCCACCAGCAGGGAGGGGCTGAGCACAGATACGCAGTATTTT
.	15	.	TRBV2	TRBJ2-5	CASSEGTRGRETQYF	TGTGCCAGCAGTGAGGGAACCCGGGGGAGAGAGACCCAGTACTTC
.	15	.	TRBV5-1	TRBJ2-5	CASSGDLKYQETQYF	TGCGCCAGCAGCGGGGACTTAAAGTACCAAGAGACCCAGTACTTC
.	14	.	TRBV28	TRBJ2-7	CASSTQEGSYEQYF	TGTGCCAGCAGTACGCAGGAAGGTTCCTACGAGCAGTACTTC
.	19	TRBD2	TRBV14	TRBJ2-3	CASSPEEFTAGISTDTQYF	TGTGCCAGCAGCCCGGAGGAATTCACAGCGGGGATCAGCACAGATACGCAGTATTTT
.	15	.	TRBV5-6	TRBJ1-4	CASSFGDLRAEKLFF	TGTGCCAGCAGCTTTGGGGACCTCCGAGCCGAAAAACTGTTTTTT
.	13	.	TRBV30	TRBJ1-1	CAWAQTVNTEAFF	TGTGCCTGGGCCCAAACAGTGAACACTGAAGCTTTCTTT
.	16	TRBD1	TRBV13	TRBJ1-2	CASSQTGQLPVRGYTF	TGTGCCAGCAGCCAGACGGGACAGCTCCCTGTCAGGGGCTACACCTTC
.	14	.	TRBV28	TRBJ2-7	CASSLLDSSYEQYF	TGTGCCAGCAGTTTATTGGACAGCTCCTACGAGCAGTACTTC
.	16	.	TRBV4-1	TRBJ2-5	CASSQGPSEGQETQYF	TGCGCCAGCAGCCAAGGGCCTTCGGAGGGCCAAGAGACCCAGTACTTC
.	13	.	TRBV10-2	TRBJ1-1	CASNQGMGTEAFF	TGCGCCAGCAATCAGGGTATGGGCACTGAAGCTTTCTTT
once	17	TRBD2	TRBV29-1	TRBJ2-1	CSVEVRRGEIMYNEQFF	TGCAGCGTTGAAGTTCGGCGGGGGGAGATTATGTACAATGAGCAGTTCTTC
once	18	TRBD1	TRBV15	TRBJ1-1	CATSRDYADRSLNAEAFF	TGTGCCACCAGCAGAGATTACGCGGACAGGTCCCTTAACGCTGAAGCTTTCTTT
.	13	.	TRBV5-1	TRBJ2-1	CASSFWDEDEQFF	TGCGCCAGCAGCTTCTGGGACGAGGATGAGCAGTTCTTC
.	15	TRBD2	TRBV7-9	TRBJ2-7	CASSRVLAGEPEQYF	TGTGCCAGCAGCCGTGTACTAGCGGGAGAACCCGAGCAGTACTTC
.	13	.	TRBV18	TRBJ2-3	CASSPRVWDTQYF	TGTGCCAGCTCACCTCGGGTATGGGATACGCAGTATTTT
.	13	.	TRBV28	TRBJ2-7	CASTATFLYEQYF	TGTGCCAGCACCGCGACTTTCCTCTACGAGCAGTACTTC
once	12	TRBD1	TRBV25-1	TRBJ2-1	CASNDRGNEQFF	TGTGCCAGTAACGACAGGGGCAATGAGCAGTTCTTC
.	15	.	TRBV28	TRBJ1-1	CASSLSLTLNTEAFF	TGTGCCAGCAGTTTATCCCTTACCTTGAACACTGAAGCTTTCTTT
.	15	.	TRBV6-5	TRBJ2-7	CASSYRNSGYYEQYF	TGTGCCAGCAGTTACCGAAATAGCGGCTACTACGAGCAGTACTTC
.	13	.	TRBV9	TRBJ2-1	CASSVGFGTEQFF	TGTGCCAGCAGCGTAGGGTTCGGGACGGAGCAGTTCTTC